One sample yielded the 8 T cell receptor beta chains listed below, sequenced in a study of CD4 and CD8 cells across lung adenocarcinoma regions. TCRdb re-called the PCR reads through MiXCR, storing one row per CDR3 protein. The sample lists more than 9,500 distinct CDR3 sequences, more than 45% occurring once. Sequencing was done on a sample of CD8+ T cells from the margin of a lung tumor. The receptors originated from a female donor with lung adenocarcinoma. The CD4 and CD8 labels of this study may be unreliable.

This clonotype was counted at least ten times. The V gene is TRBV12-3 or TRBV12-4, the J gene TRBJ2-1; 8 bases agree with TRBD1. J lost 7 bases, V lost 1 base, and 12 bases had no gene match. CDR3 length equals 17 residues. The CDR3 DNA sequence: TGTGCCAGCAGTTTAGAAGGCCTTCAGGGGGCCACTAATGAGCAGTTCTTC. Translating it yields CASSLEGLQGATNEQFF.

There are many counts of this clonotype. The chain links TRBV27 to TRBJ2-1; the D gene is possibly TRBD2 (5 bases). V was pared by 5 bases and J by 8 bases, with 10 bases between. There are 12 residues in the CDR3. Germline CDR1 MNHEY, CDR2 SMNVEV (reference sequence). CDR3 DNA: TGTGCCAGCAGTCGGGGTGCGCATGAGCAGTTCTTC. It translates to CASSRGAHEQFF.

The CDR3 loop reads CASSPPNDRAASYTF. In nucleotides, the CDR3 is TGTGCCAGCAGCCCACCTAATGACAGGGCAGCCAGCTACACCTTC. The chain couples TRBV11-2 to TRBJ1-2; TRBD1 matches 7 bases. The CDR3 is 15 amino acids. V was pared by 5 bases and J by 9 bases, with 15 bases of the junction left unmatched. CDR1 and CDR2 (germline): SGHAT, FQNNGV.

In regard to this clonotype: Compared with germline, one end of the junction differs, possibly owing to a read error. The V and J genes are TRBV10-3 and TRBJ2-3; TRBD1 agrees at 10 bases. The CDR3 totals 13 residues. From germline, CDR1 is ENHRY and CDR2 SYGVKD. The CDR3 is CATRQGASNEQYF. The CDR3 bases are TGTGCCACTAGACAGGGGGCGAGCAATGAGCAGTACTTT.

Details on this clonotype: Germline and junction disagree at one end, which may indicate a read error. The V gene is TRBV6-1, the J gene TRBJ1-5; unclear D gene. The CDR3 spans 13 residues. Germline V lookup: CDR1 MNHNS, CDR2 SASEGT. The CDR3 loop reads CASSDDFNQPHHF. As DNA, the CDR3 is TGTGCCAGCAGTGATGACTTCAATCAGCCCCACCACTTT.

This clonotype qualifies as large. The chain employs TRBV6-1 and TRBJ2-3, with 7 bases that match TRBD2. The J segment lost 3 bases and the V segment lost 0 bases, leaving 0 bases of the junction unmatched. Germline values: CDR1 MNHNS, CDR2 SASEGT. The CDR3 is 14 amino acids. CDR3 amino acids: CASSEAGGTDTQYF. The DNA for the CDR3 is TGTGCCAGCAGTGAAGCCGGGGGGACAGATACGCAGTATTTT.

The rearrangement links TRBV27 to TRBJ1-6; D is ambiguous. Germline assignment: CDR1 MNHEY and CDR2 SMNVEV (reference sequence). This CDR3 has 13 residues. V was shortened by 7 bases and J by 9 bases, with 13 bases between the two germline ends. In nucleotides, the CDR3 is TGTGCCAGCAAGAAGGTTGGAATTTCACCCCTCCACTTT. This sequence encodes CASKKVGISPLHF.

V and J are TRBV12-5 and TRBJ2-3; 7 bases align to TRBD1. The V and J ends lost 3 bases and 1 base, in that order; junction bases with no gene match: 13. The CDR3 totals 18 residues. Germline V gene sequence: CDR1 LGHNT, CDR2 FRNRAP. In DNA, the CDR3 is TGTGCTAGTGGTTTAGGTGGGGGACAGAGGGGTCGCACAGATACGCAGTATTTT. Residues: CASGLGGGQRGRTDTQYF.